The next 24 T cell receptor beta chains were all read from a single sample in a study of blood T cell repertoires in COVID-19. Only in-frame clones appear in the TCRdb table, and some are missing; sequencing was by immunoSEQ multiplex PCR. The sample gives about 200,000 clones, approximately 91% of which show up once; about 4.8% is in the top ten. Sequenced material: peripheral blood. The receptor source for this set is a woman aged 40-49 years with acute or convalescent COVID-19.

This chain connects TRBV7-2 to TRBJ1-1, with unresolved D. CDR1 SGHTA and CDR2 FQGNSA come from the germline V gene. V was pared by 1 base and J by 5 bases, with 11 bases between. There are 14 residues in the CDR3. CDR3 coding DNA: TGTGCCAGCAGCTTAGTGTCGACCGGGACTGAAGCTTTCTTT. Its translation is CASSLVSTGTEAFF.

This chain links TRBV10-2 with TRBJ2-1; a possible D gene is TRBD1 (6 bases). CDR3 length: 11 amino acids. Germline CDR1 WSHSY, CDR2 SAAADI. Trimming took 8 bases from V and 6 from J, leaving 8 bases between them. The CDR3 loop reads CASYRANEQFF. The CDR3 bases are TGCGCCAGCTACAGGGCCAATGAGCAGTTCTTC.

CDR3 sequence reads: CASSLGSLAGQETQYF. CDR3 nucleotides: TGTGCCAGCAGCTTAGGATCCCTAGCGGGACAAGAGACCCAGTACTTC. This chain connects TRBV11-2 to TRBJ2-5; 9 bases are a match to TRBD2. There are 16 residues in the CDR3. Germline V gene sequence: CDR1 SGHAT, CDR2 FQNNGV. With 1 base clipped from V and 2 bases from J, the junction kept 5 bases outside the gene matches.

This chain uses TRBV6-5 with TRBJ2-7; 16 bases fit TRBD2. The CDR3 sequence is 15 residues long. Trimming at V came to 6 bases and at J to 3 bases, leaving 2 bases not matched to a gene. Per germline, CDR1 MNHEY and CDR2 SVGAGI. The CDR3 coding sequence is TGTGCCAGCAGAGGGACTAGCGGGGGGGTCTACGAGCAGTACGTC. This encodes CASRGTSGGVYEQYV.

This clone was seen only once. The CDR3 DNA reads TGTGCCAGCAGCCAAGAGTACAACCCAGCTTTCTTT. This sequence encodes CASSQEYNPAFF. The gene calls are TRBV4-2 and TRBJ1-1; D unresolved. CDR3 size: 12 residues. V was pared by 0 bases and J by 10 bases, with 9 bases between. Germline V gives CDR1 LGHNA, CDR2 YNFKEQ.

V usage is TRBV2 and J usage is TRBJ1-2; maybe TRBD1 (5 bases). The CDR3 length is 13 residues. V was cut by 7 bases and J by 0 bases, with 9 bases left in between. CDR1 is SNHLY and CDR2 is FYNNEI in the germline V gene. CDR3 sequence: CASTGGSNYGYTF. For the CDR3, the DNA is TGTGCCAGCACCGGGGGTTCTAACTATGGCTACACCTTC.

J is TRBJ1-6 and V is TRBV5-1; D possibly corresponds to TRBD1 (6 bases). The germline gives CDR1 SGHRS, CDR2 YFSETQ. V dropped 2 bases and J dropped 9 bases, with 12 bases sitting between them. The CDR3 has 14 amino acids. The CDR3 DNA reads TGCGCCAGCAGCTTCGGACAGCAGTCTTCACCCCTCCACTTT. Amino acid sequence: CASSFGQQSSPLHF.

The DNA of the CDR3 is TGTGCCACCAGTCCTAGGGCGGGGACTGAAGCTTTCTTT. It yields the protein CATSPRAGTEAFF. This sequence joins TRBV24-1 and TRBJ1-1; D is unclear. Germline V gene data show CDR1 as KGHDR and CDR2 as SFDVKD. V lost 6 bases and J lost 5, with 12 bases in between. There are 13 residues in the CDR3.

The chain combines TRBV23-1 with TRBJ2-7; D is ambiguous. TRBV23-1 is filed as an ORF, its function uncertain. The CDR3 totals 13 residues. Trimming stripped 0 bases from V and 3 bases from J, with 6 bases between. As DNA, the CDR3 is TGCGCCAGCAGTCAATCGTGGCACTACGAGCAGTACGTC. This encodes CASSQSWHYEQYV.

This clone was recorded once. The rearrangement joins TRBV10-2 to TRBJ2-1; a weak D match, TRBD2 (6 bases). V lost 3 bases and J lost 6, with 12 bases in between. The CDR3 consists of 14 residues. Germline CDR1 and CDR2: WSHSY and SAAADI. CDR3 sequence: CASSDRDSFNEQFF. CDR3 nucleotide sequence: TGCGCCAGCAGTGATCGGGACTCGTTCAATGAGCAGTTCTTC.

The gene calls are TRBV5-1 and TRBJ1-4, with 12 bases aligning to TRBD1. The CDR3 is 17 residues long. Germline CDR1 SGHRS, CDR2 YFSETQ. The V gene end was trimmed by 4 bases and the J gene end by 8 bases; junction bases not matched to a gene: 12. The CDR3 DNA sequence: TGCGCCAGCAGCACGACTCCGGGACAGGGGGCGAGAGAAAAACTGTTTTTT. Amino acid sequence: CASSTTPGQGAREKLFF.

The chain carries TRBV29-1 and TRBJ1-1, with a tentative D call TRBD1 (5 bases). CDR3 size: 14 residues. Germline V gene sequence: CDR1 SQVTM, CDR2 ANQGSEA. Trimming removed 1 base at V and 1 base at J, with 10 bases between. The CDR3, as DNA: TGCAGCGTTGAAGCGACAGTGTGGAACACTGAAGCTTTCTTT. Its translation: CSVEATVWNTEAFF.

CDR3 in DNA: TGTGCCAGTATATTGCGCGGTACGGACACCATATATTTT. It translates to CASILRGTDTIYF. The genes are TRBV19 and TRBJ1-3; D ambiguous. CDR3 size: 13 residues. Trimming took off 7 bases at V and 8 bases at J, with 15 bases between the two ends. CDR1 and CDR2 (germline): LNHDA, SQIVND (reference sequence).

There are a few counts of this clone. The V gene is TRBV4-1, the J gene TRBJ1-2, with D possibly TRBD1 on 5 matching bases. Per germline, CDR1 MGHRA and CDR2 YSYEKL. There are 15 residues in the CDR3. V was pared by 1 base and J by 3 bases, with 12 bases between. The CDR3 coding sequence is TGCGCCAGCAGCCAAGGGGCGGGGGAGCACTATGGCTACACCTTC. It specifies CASSQGAGEHYGYTF.

The chain uses TRBV4-2 and TRBJ2-3, with D possibly being TRBD2 (6 bases). Germline CDR1 LGHNA, CDR2 YNFKEQ. The CDR3 has 16 residues. Trimming removed 1 base from V and 7 bases from J, with 18 bases in between. The CDR3 bases are TGTGCCAGCAGCCAAGTTAGACTAGACAGTGTGCATACGCAGTATTTT. This gives the protein CASSQVRLDSVHTQYF.

This chain's CDR3 is CASKRLASTGELFF. CDR3 nucleotides: TGTGCCAGCAAAAGACTAGCGTCCACCGGGGAGCTGTTTTTT. This rearrangement joins TRBV6-5 to TRBJ2-2, with 8 positions matching TRBD2. The CDR3 covers 14 residues. V was pared by 7 bases and J by 4 bases, with 5 bases of the junction left unmatched. The germline CDR1 and CDR2 sequences are MNHEY and SVGAGI.

This rearrangement joins TRBV5-6 to TRBJ2-3, with 8 bases lining up with TRBD1. Unmatched junction bases numbered 5, after V lost 2 bases and J lost 3 bases. Per the germline V gene, CDR1 is SGHDT and CDR2 is YYEEEE. CDR3 length equals 15 residues. The CDR3 here is CASSLNQGATDTQYF. The CDR3 nucleotides read TGTGCCAGCAGCTTAAATCAGGGGGCAACAGATACGCAGTATTTT.

The genes are TRBV19 and TRBJ2-2; no definite D call. V lost 7 bases and J lost 0, with 12 bases in between. Germline assignment: CDR1 LNHDA and CDR2 SQIVND (reference sequence). The CDR3 consists of 15 residues. The CDR3 is CASTDISPNTGELFF. In DNA, the CDR3 is TGTGCCAGTACCGACATCTCCCCGAACACCGGGGAGCTGTTTTTT.

This clone appeared once. V gene TRBV20-1 combines with J gene TRBJ1-6, with a weak D call TRBD1 (6 bases). The CDR3 covers 13 residues. CDR1 and CDR2 from the germline V gene are DFQATT and SNEGSKA (reference sequence). The V end lost 3 bases, the J end lost 8 bases, and 11 bases lay between the germline ends. The CDR3 DNA follows: TGCAGTGCTAGTAGGGGGAGATATTCACCCCTCCACTTT. It is translated as CSASRGRYSPLHF.

CDR3 in amino acids: CASSTGTSGNTIYF. CDR3 coding DNA: TGTGCCAGCTCAACAGGGACGTCTGGAAACACCATATATTTT. This chain joins TRBV18 and TRBJ1-3; the D gene is possibly TRBD1 (6 bases). The CDR3 contains 14 residues. Trimming shortened V by 5 bases and J by 1 base, and 9 bases separated the two germline ends. Germline V gene lookup returns CDR1 KGHSH and CDR2 LQKENI.

The chain couples TRBV5-6 to TRBJ1-1, with 8 nucleotides matching TRBD1. Germline CDR1 is SGHDT and CDR2 is YYEEEE. Unmatched junction bases numbered 9, after V lost 6 bases and J lost 5 bases. This CDR3 region has 14 residues. The CDR3 DNA reads TGTGCCAGCACCCTAGACAGGGGTAGGACTGAAGCTTTCTTT. Translation: CASTLDRGRTEAFF.

V gene TRBV10-3 combines with J gene TRBJ1-6, with D possibly being TRBD1 (5 bases). The V end was cut by 4 bases, the J end by 10 bases, with 14 bases between. The CDR3 spans 14 residues. Per the germline V gene, CDR1 is ENHRY and CDR2 is SYGVKD. This chain's CDR3 is CAISGARQGSPLHF. The CDR3 DNA reads TGTGCCATCAGTGGGGCCAGGCAGGGATCACCCCTCCACTTT.

This clone has a handful of counts. The chain couples TRBV2 to TRBJ1-1; unclear D gene. V lost 4 bases, J lost 1 base, and 7 bases lay in between. CDR3 size: 13 residues. Germline V CDR1 and CDR2: SNHLY, FYNNEI. CDR3 amino acids: CASSVGENTEAFF. CDR3 in DNA: TGTGCCAGCAGTGTCGGGGAGAACACTGAAGCTTTCTTT. The variable domain in full, completed from reference TRBV2 and TRBJ1-1, reads EPEVTQTPSHQVTQMGQEVILRCVPISNHLYFYWYRQILGQKVEFLVSFYNNEISEKSEIFDDQFSVERPDGSNFTLKIRSTKLEDSAMYFCASSVGENTEAFFGQGTRLTVV.

The V call is TRBV27, the J call TRBJ1-1; 7 bases line up with TRBD1. The CDR3 consists of 16 residues. The V segment lost 4 bases and the J segment 3 bases; nucleotides outside the gene matches: 11. Germline V gives CDR1 MNHEY, CDR2 SMNVEV (reference sequence). DNA of the CDR3: TGTGCCAGCAGTTCAAGGGGGCGCCCAGCGGACACTGAAGCTTTCTTT. It is translated as CASSSRGRPADTEAFF.